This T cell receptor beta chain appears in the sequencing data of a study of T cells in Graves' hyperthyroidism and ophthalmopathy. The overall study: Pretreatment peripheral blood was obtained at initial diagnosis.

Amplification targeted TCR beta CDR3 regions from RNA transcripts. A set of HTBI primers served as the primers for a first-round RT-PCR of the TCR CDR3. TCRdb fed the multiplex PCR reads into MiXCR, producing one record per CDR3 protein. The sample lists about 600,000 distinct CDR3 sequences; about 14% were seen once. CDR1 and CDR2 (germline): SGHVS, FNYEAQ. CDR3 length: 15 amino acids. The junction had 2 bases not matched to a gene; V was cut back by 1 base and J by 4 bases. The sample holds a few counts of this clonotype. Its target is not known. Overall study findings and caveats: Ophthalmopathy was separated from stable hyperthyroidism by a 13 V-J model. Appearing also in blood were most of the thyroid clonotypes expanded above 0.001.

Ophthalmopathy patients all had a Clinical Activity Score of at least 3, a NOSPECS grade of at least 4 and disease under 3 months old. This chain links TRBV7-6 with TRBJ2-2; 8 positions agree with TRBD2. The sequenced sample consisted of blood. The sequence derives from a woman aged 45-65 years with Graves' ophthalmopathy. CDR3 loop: CASSLGSGSTGELFF. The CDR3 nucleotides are TGTGCCAGCAGCTTAGGGAGCGGGAGCACCGGGGAGCTGTTTTTT. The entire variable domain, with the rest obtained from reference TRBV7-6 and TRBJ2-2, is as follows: GAGVSQSPRYKVTKRGQDVALRCDPISGHVSLYWYRQALGQGPEFLTYFNYEAQQDKSGLPNDRFSAERPEGSISTLTIQRTEQRDSAMYRCASSLGSGSTGELFFGEGSRLTVL.